One sample yielded the 12 T cell receptor beta chains listed below, sequenced in a study of T cell clones after liver transplantation. Sequencing of dividing CFSE-low cells from the MLR defined alloreactive TCRbeta sequences. Their specific antigens are unknown. Assay used: immunoSEQ multiplex PCR; TCRdb lists only in-frame clones, some missing. Of around 4,800 clones in the sample, 25% to 30% are singletons; the top ten hold approximately 15%. Sequences were obtained from CD4+ T cells from cultured PBMCs. These receptors all come from a human patient who received a liver transplant. The graft donor may be the source of some T cells.

The chain employs TRBV6-6 and TRBJ2-7, with 7 positions matching TRBD2. V shed 2 bases, J shed 0 bases, and the junction held 4 bases outside the gene matches. CDR3 length: 15 amino acids. Germline CDR1 MNHNY, CDR2 SVGAGI (reference sequence). CDR3: CASSYGRTSSYEQYF. As DNA, the CDR3 is TGTGCCAGCAGTTACGGCCGGACTAGCTCCTACGAGCAGTACTTC.

V gene TRBV6-6 combines with J gene TRBJ1-2; D unclear. This CDR3 has 13 amino acids. CDR1 and CDR2 from the germline V gene are MNHNY and SVGAGI (reference sequence). V was pared by 6 bases and J by 6 bases, with 14 bases between. CDR3 coding DNA: TGTGCCAGCAGCCAAACTGGTGCCCATGGCTACACCTTC. It codes for CASSQTGAHGYTF.

Sample share makes this clone medium-sized. This rearrangement joins TRBV7-3 to TRBJ2-5, with D perhaps matching TRBD1 (5 bases). Per germline, CDR1 SGHTA and CDR2 FQGTGA. The CDR3 runs to 13 residues. V lost 2 bases to trimming and J lost 3 bases, with 7 bases between them. As DNA, the CDR3 is TGTGCCAGCAGCTTATCCAGGGAAGAGACCCAGTACTTC. It codes for CASSLSREETQYF.

The chain combines TRBV7-2 with TRBJ1-2; 7 bases fit TRBD1. Germline CDR1 reads SGHTA; CDR2 reads FQGNSA. Trimming removed 5 bases from V and 0 bases from J; junction bases left unmatched: 9. The CDR3 has 16 amino acids. The chain's CDR3 is CASSPGQTIANYGYTF. The CDR3 nucleotides read TGTGCCAGCAGCCCGGGACAGACCATAGCTAACTATGGCTACACCTTC.

As for this clone: A much larger clone sits a single nucleotide away, making a read error possible. Other DNA sequences within the sample encode an identical CDR3. The V call is TRBV6-4, the J call TRBJ1-2; 10 positions agree with TRBD1. The germline V gene encodes CDR1 MRHNA and CDR2 SNTAGT. The CDR3 consists of 16 residues. This chain's CDR3 is CASSYSKGQGNYGYTF. In DNA, the CDR3 is TGTGCCAGCAGTTACTCGAAGGGACAGGGGAACTATGGCTACACCTTC.

This clone was counted a single time. This chain uses TRBV5-1 with TRBJ1-1; D ambiguous. The germline V and J ends were trimmed by 3 bases and 0 bases, with 6 bases remaining between them. Germline V gene lookup returns CDR1 SGHRS and CDR2 YFSETQ. CDR3 size: 13 residues. As DNA, the CDR3 is TGCGCCAGCAGCTCGGCATTGAACACTGAAGCTTTCTTT. Translation gives CASSSALNTEAFF.

In its sample, this clone was seen a few times. The chain joins TRBV6-6 to TRBJ1-2; unclear D gene. The CDR3 consists of 13 residues. V was cut by 9 bases and J by 2 bases, with 13 bases left in between. Germline lookup yields CDR1 MNHNY and CDR2 SVGAGI (reference sequence). The CDR3, as DNA: TGTGCCAGTCAACTGGACGCCAACTATGGCTACACCTTC. Translating gives CASQLDANYGYTF.

By frequency in the sample, this clone is medium-sized. V is TRBV15 and J is TRBJ1-2; 7 positions match TRBD1. J gave up 7 bases and V 5 bases, and 10 bases lay outside the gene matches. The CDR3 runs 14 residues. CDR1 and CDR2 (germline): LNHNV, YYDKDF (reference sequence). CDR3 loop: CATSREQGLVGYTF. Written as DNA, the CDR3 is TGTGCCACCAGCCGCGAACAGGGGCTTGTTGGCTACACCTTC.

This chain connects TRBV19 to TRBJ1-5; no definite D call. V dropped 3 bases and J dropped 7 bases, with 7 bases sitting between them. The germline V gene has CDR1 LNHDA and CDR2 SQIVND (reference sequence). The CDR3 is made up of 12 amino acids. CDR3 coding DNA: TGTGCCAGTAGTATCCAGAACCAGCCCCAGCATTTT. It yields the protein CASSIQNQPQHF.

The chain couples TRBV7-3 to TRBJ2-2, with 13 positions matching TRBD2. CDR1 and CDR2 (germline): SGHTA, FQGTGA. The CDR3 runs to 16 residues. Trimming removed 5 bases from V and 5 bases from J; junction bases left unmatched: 5. CDR3 amino acids: CASSRGTSGDTGELFF. In nucleotides, the CDR3 is TGTGCCAGCAGCCGCGGGACTAGCGGGGATACCGGGGAGCTGTTTTTT.

The chain is built from TRBV29-1 and TRBJ2-5; D gene uncertain. Per germline, CDR1 SQVTM and CDR2 ANQGSEA. The CDR3 has 10 amino acids. V was shortened by 4 bases and J by 3 bases, with 3 bases between the two germline ends. The CDR3 is CSVGKETQYF. CDR3 sequence (DNA): TGCAGCGTTGGGAAAGAGACCCAGTACTTC.

Concerning this clone: Being one base from a much bigger clone, this may be a read error. The same CDR3 also results from other DNA sequences found in this sample. The rearrangement joins TRBV19 to TRBJ1-2; no reliable D call. From germline, CDR1 is LNHDA and CDR2 SQIVND (reference sequence). V lost 11 bases and J 6 bases, leaving 22 bases between the germline ends. This CDR3 spans 14 amino acids. The CDR3 DNA sequence: TGTGCCGGTAAAATGGTAGGGATCGTCCATGGCTACACCTTC. Protein sequence: CAGKMVGIVHGYTF.